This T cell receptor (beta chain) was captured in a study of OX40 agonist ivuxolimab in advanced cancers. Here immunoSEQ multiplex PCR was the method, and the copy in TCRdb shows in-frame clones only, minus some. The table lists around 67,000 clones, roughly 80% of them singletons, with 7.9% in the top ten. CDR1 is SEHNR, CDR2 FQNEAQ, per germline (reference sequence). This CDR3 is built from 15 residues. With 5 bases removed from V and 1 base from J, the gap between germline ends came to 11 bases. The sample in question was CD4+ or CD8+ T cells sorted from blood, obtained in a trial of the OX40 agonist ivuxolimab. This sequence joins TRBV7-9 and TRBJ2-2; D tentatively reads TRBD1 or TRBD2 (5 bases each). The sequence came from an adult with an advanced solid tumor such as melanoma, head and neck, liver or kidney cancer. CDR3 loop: CASSPGTRNTGELFF. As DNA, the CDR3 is TGTGCCAGCAGCCCCGGGACCCGGAACACCGGGGAGCTGTTTTTT.